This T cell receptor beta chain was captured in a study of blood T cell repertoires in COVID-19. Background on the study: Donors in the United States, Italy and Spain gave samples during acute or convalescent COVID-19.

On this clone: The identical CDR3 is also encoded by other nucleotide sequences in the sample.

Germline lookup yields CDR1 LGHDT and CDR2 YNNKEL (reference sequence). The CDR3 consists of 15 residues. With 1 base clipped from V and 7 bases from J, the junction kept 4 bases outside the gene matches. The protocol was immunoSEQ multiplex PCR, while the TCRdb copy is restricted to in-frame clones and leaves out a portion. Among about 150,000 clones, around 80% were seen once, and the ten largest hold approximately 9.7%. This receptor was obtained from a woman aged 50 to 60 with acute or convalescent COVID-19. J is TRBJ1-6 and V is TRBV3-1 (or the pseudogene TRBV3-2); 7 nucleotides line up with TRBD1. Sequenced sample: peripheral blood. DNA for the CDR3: TGTGCCAGCAGCCAAGGGACAGGCGTAAATTCACCCCTCCACTTT. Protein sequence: CASSQGTGVNSPLHF.